The 6 T cell receptor beta chains below come from one sample, sequenced in a study of T cell responses to AZD1222 COVID-19 vaccine (dated by TCRdb to the early 2020s). Receptor amplification or capture employed the immunoSEQ multiplex PCR assay. In TCRdb, the immuneACCESS table is reduced to in-frame sequences with V and J assigned. These tables do not hold every clone; where another copy was compared, an unresolved V gene accounts for under half, and the others remain unexplained. This sample lists roughly 100,000 clones; roughly 82% were detected once. Around 5.1% of the sample lies in the top ten. This specimen's time point label, interpreted: baseline before first vaccination. Sequenced here: peripheral blood, sampled on day 0 of AZD1222 vaccination. These receptors were obtained from an adult in good health.

This clone has only a few counts. The chain is built from TRBV10-3 and TRBJ1-4; D remains unclear. The CDR3 contains 14 residues. Trimming pared 4 bases from V and 4 bases from J, leaving 10 bases between. Per the germline V gene, CDR1 is ENHRY and CDR2 is SYGVKD. CDR3 sequence (DNA): TGTGCCATCAGTGGTGACGGGGATAATGAAAAACTGTTTTTT. It specifies CAISGDGDNEKLFF.

This clone occurred once. The gene calls are TRBV25-1 and TRBJ2-1; 9 bases are a match to TRBD2. CDR1 is MGHDK, CDR2 SYGVNS, per germline. J gave up 6 bases and V 2 bases, and 5 bases lay outside the gene matches. The CDR3 is made up of 15 amino acids. The CDR3 protein is CASSEPGLASNEQFF. CDR3 sequence (DNA): TGTGCCAGCAGTGAACCGGGACTAGCTTCCAATGAGCAGTTCTTC.

The table lists this clone with a few counts. The chain recombines TRBV5-1 with TRBJ2-1; 7 bases are a match to TRBD1. V was pared by 7 bases and J by 0 bases, with 7 bases of the junction left unmatched. Germline values: CDR1 SGHRS, CDR2 YFSETQ. This CDR3 region has 15 residues. DNA for the CDR3: TGCGCCAGCGAGACAGGGCAAAGCTCCTACAATGAGCAGTTCTTC. Its protein is CASETGQSSYNEQFF.

The gene calls are TRBV19 and TRBJ1-2; possible D gene TRBD1, 5 bases. V lost 10 bases and J 5 bases, leaving 17 bases between the germline ends. Germline CDR1 and CDR2: LNHDA and SQIVND (reference sequence). The CDR3 runs to 13 residues. The CDR3 region is CATTGRSQYGYTF. The DNA for the CDR3 is TGTGCCACAACGGGGCGAAGTCAGTATGGCTACACCTTC.

Worth noting for this clone: The sample has other DNA sequences that encode this CDR3 too. The J gene is TRBJ2-7, the V gene TRBV7-2; tentative D call: TRBD1 (5 bases). Trimming cost V 0 bases and J 7 bases, with 10 bases left between them. This CDR3 comprises 13 residues. Germline V lookup: CDR1 SGHTA, CDR2 FQGNSA. This CDR3 reads CASSLALRGEQYF. The CDR3 DNA reads TGTGCCAGCAGCTTAGCGCTTAGGGGAGAGCAGTACTTC.

CDR3 loop: CASSPTVRPGQNNQPQHF. CDR3 nucleotide sequence: TGCGCCAGCAGTCCAACGGTGCGACCGGGACAGAACAATCAGCCCCAGCATTTT. The rearrangement uses TRBV23-1 and TRBJ1-5, with 7 bases matching TRBD1. TRBV23-1 is annotated as an ORF whose role is uncertain. The CDR3 runs to 18 residues. V dropped 4 bases and J dropped 3; count of bases not matched to a gene: 15.